This T cell receptor beta chain is drawn from a study of cytomegalovirus exposure and HLA in healthy donors. Study-wide results and caveats: The presence/absence work took it that sequencing depth was about the same across donors.

This CDR3 contains 13 residues. In germline, CDR1 is MNHEY, CDR2 SMNVEV (reference sequence). Researchers ran the PCR with 60 Vbeta and 13 Jbeta primers. Some clones are missing from TCRdb's copy, which holds only in-frame ones; the method was immunoSEQ multiplex PCR. The sample shows about 160,000 clones, about three quarters of them seen only once. In the case of this clone: Antigen: not known. An end of the junction differs from the germline gene, which may be a read error.

The chain has TRBV27 and TRBJ2-6; maybe TRBD1 (5 bases). The sequence derives from a female donor in good health and CMV-seronegative. The sequenced sample consisted of PBMCs. The CDR3 reads CASRPTGANGLTF. The CDR3 nucleotides read TGTGCCAGCAGACCGACTGGGGCCAACGGCCTGACTTTC.